The 2 T cell receptor beta chains in this list originate from one sample, sequenced in a study of CD8 T cells in ankylosing spondylitis. TCRdb fed the 5' RACE reads into MiXCR, producing one record per CDR3 protein. The sample holds 250,000 or so distinct CDR3 sequences, around 25% seen once. Sequences were obtained from blood, either unsorted or a sorted T cell fraction (not recorded which). Receptor source: a male donor with ankylosing spondylitis or in good health (not recorded which).

About this clonotype: A much larger clone is a single base away; this may be a read error. The V and J genes are TRBV20-1 and TRBJ2-5; 7 nucleotides line up with TRBD1. Per germline, CDR1 DFQATT and CDR2 SNEGSKA (reference sequence). The trim removed 8 bases at V and 7 bases at J, leaving 13 bases unmatched. The CDR3 contains 13 residues. The CDR3 loop is CSTEDRTKGTQYF. DNA of the CDR3: TGCAGTACTGAGGACAGGACAAAAGGGACCCAGTACTTC.

The chain joins TRBV20-1 to TRBJ1-3, with D perhaps matching TRBD1 (5 bases). The CDR3 covers 13 residues. Trimming stripped 5 bases from V and 2 bases from J, with 10 bases between. Germline CDR1 DFQATT, CDR2 SNEGSKA (reference sequence). The CDR3 coding sequence is TGCAGTGCTGGGGGGGAGACTGGAAACACCATATATTTT. It is translated as CSAGGETGNTIYF.